This TCR beta chain was captured by sequencing in a study of a mutant IDH1 vaccine in newly diagnosed glioma. Whole-study context: Sex distribution of treated patients was around 62% male and 37.5% female; mean age was around 40 years. Antecedent treatment encompassed radiotherapy, temozolomide, or their combination; the majority received both. General study results and limits: Roughly 93% of patients showed vaccine-induced immune responses across multiple MHC alleles.

This clone was seen just once. Its antigen is currently unknown. Repertoires were generated with immunoSEQ multiplex PCR, while TCRdb's copy carries only in-frame clones and drops some. The repertoire holds tens of thousands of clones, 80% to 85% seen once, with about 4% in the top ten. The V gene's germline CDR1 is KGHSH and CDR2 LQKENI. The CDR3 runs to 12 residues. With 3 bases removed from V and 4 bases from J, the gap between germline ends came to 4 bases. The time point was: week 35, safety follow-up. Every vaccine dose comprised 300 ug of mutant IDH1 20-mer peptide plus topical imiquimod. This clonotype was sampled from a man aged 25-40 years with glioma. V gene TRBV18 combines with J gene TRBJ1-3; D gene unclear. The sequences come from PBMCs, collected from a glioma patient whose treatment included an IDH1 peptide vaccine. CDR3 bases: TGTGCCAGCTCACCCGGGGGAAACACCATATATTTT. This gives the protein CASSPGGNTIYF. The full variable domain, with the rest looked up from reference TRBV18 and TRBJ1-3, is NAGVMQNPRHLVRRRGQEARLRCSPMKGHSHVYWYRQLPEEGLKFMVYLQKENIIDESGMPKERFSAEFPKEGPSILRIQQVVRGDSAAYFCASSPGGNTIYFGEGSWLTVV.